This paragraph reports one T cell receptor (beta chain). The CDR3 has 14 residues. Trimming took 0 bases from V and 4 from J, leaving 8 bases between them. The germline V gene has CDR1 SGDLS and CDR2 YYNGEE. The sample originates from a study of blood T cell repertoires in COVID-19. TCRdb keeps only in-frame clones here, not all; method: immunoSEQ multiplex PCR. The sample lists over 200,000 clones; 90% were seen once. The sequence was obtained from a man aged 25-45 years who had been exposed to COVID-19. This chain links TRBV9 with TRBJ1-3; D is possibly TRBD1 (5 bases). Material: PBMCs or T cells enriched from blood (not recorded which). This CDR3 reads CASSVGGEGNTIYF. The CDR3 bases are TGTGCCAGCAGCGTAGGGGGCGAAGGAAACACCATATATTTT.